This T cell receptor beta chain derives from a study of blood T cell repertoires in COVID-19. The germline CDR1 and CDR2 sequences are SGDLS and YYNGEE. There are 14 residues in the CDR3. The V end was cut by 0 bases, the J end by 2 bases, with 8 bases between. As originally analysed: Researchers report that nucleated cell counts were estimated from reference gene primer amplification. This table comes from immunoSEQ multiplex PCR, and its TCRdb copy is limited to in-frame clones, with some not included. Clonal size and the V and J genes are those of that table, whereas D and trimming came from the DNA. This sample yields 200,000 to 300,000 clones, of which around nine tenths are seen a single time; about 5.2% belongs to the top ten.

Sequenced sample: peripheral blood. The origin of this receptor is a woman between 55 and 75 years old with COVID-19, enrolled during active disease. The V call is TRBV9, the J call TRBJ1-1; unclear D gene. This chain's CDR3 is CASSVAPRNTEAFF. The CDR3 bases are TGTGCCAGCAGCGTAGCTCCTAGAAACACTGAAGCTTTCTTT.